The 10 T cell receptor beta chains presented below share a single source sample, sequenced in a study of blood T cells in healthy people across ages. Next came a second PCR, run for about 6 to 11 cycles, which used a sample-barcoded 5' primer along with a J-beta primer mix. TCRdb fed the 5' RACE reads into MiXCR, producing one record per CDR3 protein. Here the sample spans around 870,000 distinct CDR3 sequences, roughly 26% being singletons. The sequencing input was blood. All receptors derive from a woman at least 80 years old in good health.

The CDR3 here is CASSPRDRTKNTEAFF. The CDR3 nucleotides are TGTGCCAGCAGCCCGAGAGACCGTACAAAGAACACTGAAGCTTTCTTT. V is TRBV3-1 and J is TRBJ1-1; D is unclear. The germline V gene has CDR1 LGHDT and CDR2 YNNKEL (reference sequence). V was trimmed by 4 bases and J by 1 base, leaving 16 bases between them. There are 16 residues in the CDR3.

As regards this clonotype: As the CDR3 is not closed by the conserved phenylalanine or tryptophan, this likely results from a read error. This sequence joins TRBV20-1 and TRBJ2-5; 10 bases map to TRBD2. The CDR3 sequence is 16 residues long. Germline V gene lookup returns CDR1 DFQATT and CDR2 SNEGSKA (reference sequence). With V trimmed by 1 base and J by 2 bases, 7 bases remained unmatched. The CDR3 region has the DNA TGCAGTGCTAGAGGGCTAGCGGGGGCCTTACAAGAGACCCAGTACGTC. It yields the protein CSARGLAGALQETQYV.

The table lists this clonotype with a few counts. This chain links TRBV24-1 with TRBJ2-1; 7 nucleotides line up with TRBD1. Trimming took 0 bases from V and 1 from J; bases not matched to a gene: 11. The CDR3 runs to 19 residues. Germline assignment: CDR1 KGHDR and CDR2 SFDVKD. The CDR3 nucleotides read TGTGCCACCAGTGATTTGCCGCCGTGGGGCAGGGGGTCCTACAATGAGCAGTTCTTC. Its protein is CATSDLPPWGRGSYNEQFF.

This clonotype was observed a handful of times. CDR3 sequence (DNA): TGCAGTGCCAAAAAATCTAGCGGGGGGTCCTCTAGCACAGATACGCAGTATTTT. It translates to CSAKKSSGGSSSTDTQYF. The chain has TRBV20-1 and TRBJ2-3, with TRBD2 matching 11 bases. Germline V gene sequence: CDR1 DFQATT, CDR2 SNEGSKA (reference sequence). The CDR3 runs 18 residues. The V segment lost 6 bases and the J segment 0 bases; nucleotides outside the gene matches: 14.

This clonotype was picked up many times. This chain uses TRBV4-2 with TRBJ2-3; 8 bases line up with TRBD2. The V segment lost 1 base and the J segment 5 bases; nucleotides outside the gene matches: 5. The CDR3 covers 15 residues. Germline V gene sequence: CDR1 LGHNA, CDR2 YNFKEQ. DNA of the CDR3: TGTGCCAGCAGCCAAGCGGGGGGGGTTGGAGATACGCAGTATTTT. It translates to CASSQAGGVGDTQYF.

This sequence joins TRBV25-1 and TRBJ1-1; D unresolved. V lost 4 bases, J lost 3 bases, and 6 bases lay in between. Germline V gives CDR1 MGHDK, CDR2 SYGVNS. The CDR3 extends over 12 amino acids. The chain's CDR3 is CASSVGYTEAFF. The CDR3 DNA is TGTGCCAGCAGTGTGGGATACACTGAAGCTTTCTTT. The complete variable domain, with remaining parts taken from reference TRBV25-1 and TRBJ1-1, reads EADIYQTPRYLVIGTGKKITLECSQTMGHDKMYWYQQDPGMELHLIHYSYGVNSTEKGDLSSESTVSRIRTEHFPLTLESARPSHTSQYLCASSVGYTEAFFGQGTRLTVV.

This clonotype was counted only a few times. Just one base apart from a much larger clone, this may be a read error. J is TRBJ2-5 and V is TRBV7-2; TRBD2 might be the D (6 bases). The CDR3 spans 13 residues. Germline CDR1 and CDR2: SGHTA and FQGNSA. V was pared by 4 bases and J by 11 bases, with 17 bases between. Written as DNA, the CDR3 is TGTGCCAGCAGCTCCGGGAGACGAGGGGAGCAGTACTTC. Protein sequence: CASSSGRRGEQYF. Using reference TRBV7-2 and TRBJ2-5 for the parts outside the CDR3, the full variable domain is GAGVSQSPSNKVTEKGKDVELRCDPISGHTALYWYRQSLGQGLEFLIYFQGNSAPDKSGLPSDRFSAERTGGSVSTLTIQRTQQEDSAVYLCASSSGRRGEQYFGPGTRLLVL.

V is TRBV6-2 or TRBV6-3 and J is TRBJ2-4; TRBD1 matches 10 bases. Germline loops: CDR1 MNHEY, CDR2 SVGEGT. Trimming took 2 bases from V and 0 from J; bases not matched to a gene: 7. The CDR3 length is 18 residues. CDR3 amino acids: CASSYAPGQGLAKNIQYF. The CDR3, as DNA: TGTGCCAGCAGTTACGCCCCGGGACAGGGGCTAGCCAAAAACATTCAGTACTTC.

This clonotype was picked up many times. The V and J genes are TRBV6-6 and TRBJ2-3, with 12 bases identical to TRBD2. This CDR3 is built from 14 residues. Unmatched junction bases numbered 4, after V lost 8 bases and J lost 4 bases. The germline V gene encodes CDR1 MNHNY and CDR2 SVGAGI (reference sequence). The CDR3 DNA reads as TGTGCCAGCTACCCTAGCGGGGGGGCAGATACGCAGTATTTT. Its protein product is CASYPSGGADTQYF.

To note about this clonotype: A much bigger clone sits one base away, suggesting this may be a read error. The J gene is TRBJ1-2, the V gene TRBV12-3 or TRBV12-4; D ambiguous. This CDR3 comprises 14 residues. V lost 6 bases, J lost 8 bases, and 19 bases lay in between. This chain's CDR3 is CASSLAVQDKGYTF. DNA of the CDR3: TGTGCCAGCAGCCTAGCGGTCCAGGATAAGGGCTACACCTTC.